These T cell receptor beta chains were read from a single sample in a study of cytomegalovirus exposure and HLA in healthy donors. The repertoire was sequenced with immunoSEQ multiplex PCR; TCRdb's copy has only in-frame clones and lacks some. The listing contains about 50,000 clones. Material: PBMCs. The source is a woman aged 60-75 years in good health and CMV-seropositive. Both conserved end residues are part of each CDR3. D genes are given only for firm matches.

J gene,V gene,D gene,CDR3 DNA,CDR3 protein
TRBJ1-5,TRBV2,NA,TGTGCCAGCAGTGAAGACAATATATGGCCCCAGCATTTT,CASSEDNIWPQHF
TRBJ2-7,TRBV7-2,NA,TGTGCCAGCAGCGGAGGGGCCTACGAGCAGTACTTC,CASSGGAYEQYF
TRBJ2-7,TRBV7-8,NA,TGTGCCAGCAGCTCCTATGGGGCCTCTGAGCAGTACTTC,CASSSYGASEQYF
TRBJ1-3,TRBV28,TRBD1,TGTGCCAGCAGTCGGACAGGGACAAACCCTGGAAACACCATATATTTT,CASSRTGTNPGNTIYF
TRBJ1-1,TRBV13,NA,TGTGCCAGCAGCTTACTTGTTGTACCTTACGGGACTGAAGCTTTCTTT,CASSLLVVPYGTEAFF
TRBJ1-2,TRBV18,TRBD1,TGTGCCAGCTCCCCGGGACAGGGGGCTAACTATGGCTACACCTTC,CASSPGQGANYGYTF
TRBJ2-7,TRBV13,NA,TGTGCCAGCAGCCCTCGACAGGGAGGCGCCTACGAGCAGTACTTC,CASSPRQGGAYEQYF
TRBJ2-7,TRBV12-5,TRBD1,TGTGCTAGTGGTCCCTGGTCCCTCCGAGACAGGGTTTACTACGAGCAGTACTTC,CASGPWSLRDRVYYEQYF
TRBJ2-5,TRBV6-5,NA,TGTGCCAGCACCTTAGCGGACGGAGAGACCCAGTACTTC,CASTLADGETQYF
TRBJ2-7,TRBV7-9,TRBD1,TGTGCCAGCAGCCAGGACAGGGGCGAGCAGTACTTC,CASSQDRGEQYF
TRBJ2-5,TRBV29-1,TRBD2,TGCAGCGCTGCCTTACGGACTAGCGAGGAAGAGAACCAGTACTTC,CSAALRTSEEENQYF
TRBJ2-1,TRBV19,TRBD2,TGTGCCAGTAGTAAGGCTAGCGGGGCGTACAATGAGCAGTTCTTC,CASSKASGAYNEQFF
TRBJ1-1,TRBV9,TRBD1,TGTGCCAGCAGCGTCGGGACAGGGACTGAAGCTTTCTTT,CASSVGTGTEAFF